This TCR beta chain was documented in a study of cytomegalovirus exposure and HLA in healthy donors. Study details: Drawn from HLA-typed donors, tens of millions of unique TCRs were held in an early data release.

Findings and limits, study-wide: Relative to the approximately 700-donor mean, N-insertions were reportedly fewer in an Asian-associated ancestry cluster in a later analysis.

V lost 3 bases and J lost 0, with 8 bases in between. CDR1 is MDHEN, CDR2 SYDVKM, per germline. The CDR3 extends over 15 amino acids. Concerning this clone: Its antigen is not identified.

This PCR relied on a set of 60 Vbeta primers and 13 Jbeta primers. Using immunoSEQ multiplex PCR, the repertoire was profiled, and TCRdb retains in-frame clones only, with some absent. This sample yields some 120,000 clones, of which around 67% are seen a single time; 2% to 2.5% belongs to the top ten. The origin of this receptor is a woman aged 35 to 49 in good health and CMV-seropositive. Sequencing was done on a sample of PBMCs. The chain recombines TRBV28 with TRBJ2-2; D not resolved. The CDR3 sequence is CASSFPPPNTGELFF. Written as DNA, the CDR3 is TGTGCCAGCAGTTTCCCCCCTCCGAACACCGGGGAGCTGTTTTTT.